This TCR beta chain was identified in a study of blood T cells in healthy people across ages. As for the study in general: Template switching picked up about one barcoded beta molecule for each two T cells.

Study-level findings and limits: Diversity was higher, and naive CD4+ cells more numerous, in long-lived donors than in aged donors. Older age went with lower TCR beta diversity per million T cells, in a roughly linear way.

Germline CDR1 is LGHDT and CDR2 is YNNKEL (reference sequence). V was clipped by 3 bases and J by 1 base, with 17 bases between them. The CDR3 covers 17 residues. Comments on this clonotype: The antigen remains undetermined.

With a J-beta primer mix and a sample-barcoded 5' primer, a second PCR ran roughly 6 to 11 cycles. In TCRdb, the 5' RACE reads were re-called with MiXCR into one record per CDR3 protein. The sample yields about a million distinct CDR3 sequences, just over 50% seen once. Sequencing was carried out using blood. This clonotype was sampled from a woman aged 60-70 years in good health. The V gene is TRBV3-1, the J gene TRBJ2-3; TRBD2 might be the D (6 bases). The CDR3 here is CASSQGASWGGTDTQYF. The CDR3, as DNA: TGTGCCAGCAGCCAGGGAGCGAGTTGGGGGGGCACAGATACGCAGTATTTT.